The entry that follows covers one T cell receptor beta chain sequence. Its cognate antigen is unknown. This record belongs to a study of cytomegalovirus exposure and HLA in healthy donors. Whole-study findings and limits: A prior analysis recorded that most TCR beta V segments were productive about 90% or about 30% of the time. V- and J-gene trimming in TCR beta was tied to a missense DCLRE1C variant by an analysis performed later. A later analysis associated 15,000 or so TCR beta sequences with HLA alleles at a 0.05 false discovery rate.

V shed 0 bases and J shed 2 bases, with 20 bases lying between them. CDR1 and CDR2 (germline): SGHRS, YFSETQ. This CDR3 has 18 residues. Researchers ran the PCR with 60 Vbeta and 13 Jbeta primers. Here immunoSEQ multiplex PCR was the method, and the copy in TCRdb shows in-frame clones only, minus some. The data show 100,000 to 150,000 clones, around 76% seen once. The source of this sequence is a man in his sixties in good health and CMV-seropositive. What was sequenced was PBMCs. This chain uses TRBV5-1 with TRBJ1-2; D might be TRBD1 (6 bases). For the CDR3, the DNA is TGCGCCAGCAGCTTGGGGTCGGGGGGCGGATTACGGAACTATGGCTACACCTTC. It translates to CASSLGSGGGLRNYGYTF.